The entry below describes one T cell receptor (beta chain). Its antigen is as yet unknown. This CDR3 spans 16 amino acids. Germline-derived CDR1 and CDR2 are MGHDK and SYGVNS. V trimming: 8 bases; J trimming: 1 base; junction bases outside the gene matches: 4. The sample originates from a study of cytomegalovirus exposure and HLA in healthy donors. 60 Vbeta and 13 Jbeta primers were used in PCR. Only in-frame clones appear in the TCRdb table, and some are missing; sequencing was by immunoSEQ multiplex PCR. The sample includes around 230,000 clones, more than 70% of them seen just once. Notes on the study in general: Of the V segments, some could not be distinguished, including TRBV6-2 and TRBV6-3, and were excluded. Immune exposure information comprised only CMV serostatus.

This rearrangement joins TRBV25-1 to TRBJ2-1; 14 positions match TRBD2. This receptor was identified in a boy between 10 and 17 years old in good health and CMV-seronegative. Input material: PBMCs. The CDR3 here is CASGGTSGRSYNEQFF. In DNA form, the CDR3 reads TGTGCCAGCGGGGGGACTAGCGGGAGATCCTACAATGAGCAGTTCTTC.